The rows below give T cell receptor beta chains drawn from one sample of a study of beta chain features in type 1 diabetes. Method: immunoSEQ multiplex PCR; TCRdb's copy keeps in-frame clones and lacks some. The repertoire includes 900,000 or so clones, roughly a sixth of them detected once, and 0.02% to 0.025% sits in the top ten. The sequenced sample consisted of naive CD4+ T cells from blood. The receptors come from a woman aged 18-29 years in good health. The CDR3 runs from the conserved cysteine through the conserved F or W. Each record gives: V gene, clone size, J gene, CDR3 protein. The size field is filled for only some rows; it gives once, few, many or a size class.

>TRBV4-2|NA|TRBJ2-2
CASSQGVAGARTGELFF
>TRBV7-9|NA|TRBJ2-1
CASSRLDRSTNEQFF
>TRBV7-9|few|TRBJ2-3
CASSAPGVDTQYF
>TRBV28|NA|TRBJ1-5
CASSFGGQPQHF
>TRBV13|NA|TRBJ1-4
CASRPRGANEKLFF
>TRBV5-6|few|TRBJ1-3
CASSGPNSGNTIYF
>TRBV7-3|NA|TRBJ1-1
CASSPGGENTEAFF
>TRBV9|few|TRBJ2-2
CASSVQGGMGDTGELFF
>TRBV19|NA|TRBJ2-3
CASTDRPGHHSTDTQYF
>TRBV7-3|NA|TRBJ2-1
CASSFGTTPYNEQFF
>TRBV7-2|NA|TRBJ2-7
CASSPGLAMSYEQYF
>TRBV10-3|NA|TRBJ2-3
CAIASGSGDTQYF
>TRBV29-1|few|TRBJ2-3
CSCLRAQDTQYF
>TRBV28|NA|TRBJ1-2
CASRTQGNYGYTF
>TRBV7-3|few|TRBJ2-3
CASSPHRDTDTQYF